What follows are 20 T cell receptor beta chains derived from one specimen sequenced in a study of glioma-infiltrating T cells after dendritic cell vaccination. This table comes from immunoSEQ multiplex PCR, and its TCRdb copy is limited to in-frame clones, with some not included. In the table there are roughly 100,000 clones, 81% of which are singletons. This specimen was blood, taken before dendritic cell vaccination. Receptors were obtained from a human donor with glioblastoma.

The genes are TRBV30 and TRBJ1-1; D unresolved. The germline V gene has CDR1 GTSNPN and CDR2 SVGIG (reference sequence). V lost 1 base, J lost 6 bases, and 6 bases lay in between. The CDR3 sequence is 11 residues long. CDR3 protein: CAWSDGPEAFF. The CDR3 DNA reads TGTGCCTGGAGTGATGGGCCTGAAGCTTTCTTT.

The V and J genes are TRBV30 and TRBJ2-7, with TRBD1 as a possible D gene (5 bases). The germline gives CDR1 GTSNPN, CDR2 SVGIG (reference sequence). Between the trimmed V and J ends, which lost 4 bases and 3 bases, there was a span of 10 bases. The CDR3 has 12 residues. The CDR3 region has the DNA TGTGCCTGGACGGACACCTTCTACGAGCAGTACTTC. Translation gives CAWTDTFYEQYF.

The chain recombines TRBV6-1 with TRBJ2-3, with 7 positions matching TRBD2. The CDR3 spans 14 residues. J was trimmed by 6 bases and V by 5 bases; bases with no gene match: 8. Germline CDR1 and CDR2: MNHNS and SASEGT. This CDR3 is CASSKLARADTQYF. CDR3 bases: TGTGCCAGCAGTAAACTAGCGAGGGCTGATACGCAGTATTTT.

In the case of this clone: One junction end disagrees with the germline gene, perhaps due to a read error. This rearrangement joins TRBV7-7 to TRBJ2-2, with 7 bases that match TRBD1. Germline V gene data show CDR1 as SSHAT and CDR2 as FNYEAQ (reference sequence). This CDR3 is 14 amino acids long. CDR3 sequence (DNA): TGTGCTAGCAGCTTATCAGGGGGCACCGGGGAGCTGTTTTTT. It translates to CASSLSGGTGELFF. Variable domain in full (rest from reference TRBV7-7 and TRBJ2-2): GAGVSQSPRYKVTKRGQDVTLRCDPISSHATLYWYQQALGQGPEFLTYFNYEAQPDKSGLPSDRFSAERPEGSISTLTIQRTEQRDSAMYRCASSLSGGTGELFFGEGSRLTVL.

The CDR3 loop is CASRSDYEQYF. Here the CDR3 DNA reads TGTGCAAGCCGTTCAGACTACGAGCAGTACTTC. V usage is TRBV7-2 and J usage is TRBJ2-7, with no clear D. From germline, CDR1 is SGHTA and CDR2 FQGNSA. There are 11 residues in the CDR3.

This rearrangement joins TRBV18 to TRBJ2-7; 7 bases are shared with TRBD1. This CDR3 region has 14 residues. Germline V gives CDR1 KGHSH, CDR2 LQKENI. The ends lost 3 bases at V and 3 bases at J; junction bases unmatched: 5. The CDR3 DNA follows: TGTGCCAGCTCACCTAGGAGACAGGGCTACGAGCAGTACTTC. Translated: CASSPRRQGYEQYF.

The chain joins TRBV2 to TRBJ2-1; D is possibly TRBD1 (5 bases). Germline values: CDR1 SNHLY, CDR2 FYNNEI. Trimming shortened V by 6 bases and J by 3 bases, and 12 bases separated the two germline ends. The CDR3 runs 14 residues. CDR3 sequence: CASRPDRNYNEQFF. As DNA, the CDR3 is TGTGCCAGCAGGCCTGACAGAAACTACAATGAGCAGTTCTTC. Using reference TRBV2 and TRBJ2-1 for the parts outside the CDR3, the full variable domain is EPEVTQTPSHQVTQMGQEVILRCVPISNHLYFYWYRQILGQKVEFLVSFYNNEISEKSEIFDDQFSVERPDGSNFTLKIRSTKLEDSAMYFCASRPDRNYNEQFFGPGTRLTVL.

This clone appeared a few times. This chain uses TRBV6-1 with TRBJ2-7; 10 bases map to TRBD2. This CDR3 region has 15 residues. CDR1 is MNHNS, CDR2 SASEGT, per germline. The V gene end was trimmed by 6 bases and the J gene end by 5 bases; junction bases not matched to a gene: 10. The CDR3 loop is CASSPGGLARHEQYF. Written as DNA, the CDR3 is TGTGCCAGCAGCCCCGGGGGACTAGCGCGCCACGAGCAGTACTTC.

V and J are TRBV2 and TRBJ2-3, with 7 bases lining up with TRBD1. With V trimmed by 6 bases and J by 1 base, 4 bases remained unmatched. Germline values: CDR1 SNHLY, CDR2 FYNNEI. This CDR3 contains 14 residues. CDR3 protein: CASRRTGGTDTQYF. In nucleotides, the CDR3 is TGTGCCAGCAGGCGGACAGGCGGCACAGATACGCAGTATTTT.

This chain connects TRBV7-2 to TRBJ1-3, with TRBD1 matching over 8 bases. J was trimmed by 6 bases and V by 5 bases; bases with no gene match: 6. This CDR3 has 14 residues. Per germline, CDR1 SGHTA and CDR2 FQGNSA. The chain's CDR3 is CASSPSGGENTIYF. In DNA form, the CDR3 reads TGTGCCAGCAGCCCGTCAGGGGGCGAAAACACCATATATTTT.

The chain is built from TRBV13 and TRBJ1-1; a weak D match, TRBD1 (5 bases). Per germline, CDR1 PRHDT and CDR2 FYEKMQ (reference sequence). The V end lost 2 bases, the J end lost 3 bases, and 10 bases lay between the germline ends. The CDR3 runs to 14 residues. CDR3 region: CASSLPGRYTEAFF. The CDR3 bases are TGTGCCAGCAGCTTACCAGGGAGGTACACTGAAGCTTTCTTT.

The chain joins TRBV19 to TRBJ2-5, with D possibly matching TRBD1 (5 bases). This CDR3 is 13 amino acids long. Germline loops: CDR1 LNHDA, CDR2 SQIVND (reference sequence). The V gene lost 4 bases and the J gene lost 1 base, with 7 bases spanning the gap. The CDR3 DNA sequence: TGTGCCAGTAGTACGACAGCCCAAGAGACCCAGTACTTC. It translates to CASSTTAQETQYF. Filled out from reference TRBV19 and TRBJ2-5, the complete variable domain reads DGGITQSPKYLFRKEGQNVTLSCEQNLNHDAMYWYRQDPGQGLRLIYYSQIVNDFQKGDIAEGYSVSREKKESFPLTVTSAQKNPTAFYLCASSTTAQETQYFGPGTRLLVL.

V gene TRBV10-2 combines with J gene TRBJ2-5; D is perhaps TRBD2 (5 bases). The CDR3 covers 11 residues. V was pared by 2 bases and J by 13 bases, with 11 bases between. In germline, CDR1 is WSHSY, CDR2 SAAADI. CDR3 sequence: CASSETGKGYF. DNA for the CDR3: TGCGCCAGCAGTGAGACCGGGAAAGGGTACTTC.

This chain uses TRBV14 with TRBJ1-1, with 7 bases aligning to TRBD1. Germline V gene data show CDR1 as SGHDN and CDR2 as FVKESK. This CDR3 has 15 residues. V shed 3 bases, J shed 5 bases, and the junction held 9 bases outside the gene matches. The CDR3 region is CASSHIIGGRTEAFF. For the CDR3, the DNA is TGTGCCAGCAGCCACATCATAGGGGGCCGAACTGAAGCTTTCTTT.

The chain recombines TRBV13 with TRBJ1-6; the match to TRBD1 covers 8 bases. The V and J ends lost 6 bases and 6 bases, in that order; junction bases with no gene match: 4. Per germline, CDR1 PRHDT and CDR2 FYEKMQ (reference sequence). CDR3 size: 14 residues. The CDR3 loop is CASSFRGLNSPLHF. DNA of the CDR3: TGTGCCAGCAGTTTCAGGGGGCTTAATTCACCCCTCCACTTT.

The chain joins TRBV7-9 to TRBJ2-7, with 8 nucleotides matching TRBD2. The CDR3 has 18 amino acids. Germline values: CDR1 SEHNR, CDR2 FQNEAQ (reference sequence). V dropped 5 bases and J dropped 1; count of bases not matched to a gene: 16. CDR3 sequence: CASSEGLVSLGGSYEQYF. The CDR3 DNA follows: TGTGCCAGCAGCGAGGGACTAGTAAGCCTAGGAGGGTCCTACGAGCAGTACTTC.

The rearrangement links TRBV18 to TRBJ2-1; D remains ambiguous. The CDR3 runs 14 residues. Deletions cut 3 bases from V and 6 bases from J, with 12 bases between. The germline V gene encodes CDR1 KGHSH and CDR2 LQKENI. The CDR3 region is CASSPPPGPNEQFF. The DNA for the CDR3 is TGTGCCAGCTCACCTCCCCCGGGTCCCAATGAGCAGTTCTTC.

This clone was seen only a few times. The J gene is TRBJ2-3, the V gene TRBV5-1; 9 positions match TRBD2. The CDR3 contains 19 residues. Germline CDR1 and CDR2: SGHRS and YFSETQ. The V and J ends lost 2 bases and 0 bases, in that order; junction bases with no gene match: 13. The chain's CDR3 is CASSFGAGGMPSSTDTQYF. CDR3 nucleotides: TGCGCCAGCAGCTTTGGGGCGGGGGGGATGCCTTCTAGCACAGATACGCAGTATTTT. The complete variable domain, with remaining parts taken from reference TRBV5-1 and TRBJ2-3, reads KAGVTQTPRYLIKTRGQQVTLSCSPISGHRSVSWYQQTPGQGLQFLFEYFSETQRNKGNFPGRFSGRQFSNSRSEMNVSTLELGDSALYLCASSFGAGGMPSSTDTQYFGPGTRLTVL.

This chain uses TRBV5-4 with TRBJ1-4; 7 positions match TRBD1. After removal of 4 bases from V and 2 bases from J, the junction contained 17 bases not matched to a gene. Per germline, CDR1 SGHNT and CDR2 YYREEE (reference sequence). CDR3 length equals 19 residues. The CDR3 here is CASSRVNHRQGDTNEKLFF. Here the CDR3 DNA reads TGTGCCAGCAGCCGAGTAAACCATCGACAGGGTGATACTAATGAAAAACTGTTTTTT.

The sample holds one count of this clone. The CDR3 sequence: CASSRNPGGSDTQYF. CDR3 nucleotides: TGCGCCAGCAGCCGCAATCCGGGGGGCTCAGATACGCAGTATTTT. The chain combines TRBV4-1 with TRBJ2-3; possibly TRBD2 for D (7 bases). The CDR3 sequence is 15 residues long. The ends were cut back, 4 bases at V and 4 bases at J, with 15 bases in the middle. The germline V gene encodes CDR1 MGHRA and CDR2 YSYEKL.